This T cell receptor (beta chain) was captured in a study of metastatic and nonmetastatic thyroid tumors (dated by TCRdb to 2020 to 2021). Context from the whole study: The researchers compared repertoires between peripheral blood samples and tumor or nodule tissue samples from patients with malignant or benign thyroid disease. The full study reports these points: In both blood and tumor samples, malignant tumors were reported to have significantly higher TCR beta diversity than benign nodules.

No patient had received any treatment before thyroid surgery. Using T-cell receptor beta sequencing, the study looked back at clinical samples from patients collected from the early 2010s to the late 2010s. The library relied on PCR. Sequencing instrument: Illumina HiSeq 4000. High-throughput sequencing was used to profile the TCR beta-chain CDR3 region of every patient. As for the authors' bioinformatics: Drawing on CDR3 differences between clinicopathological groups, the researchers built a classifier meant to tell apart patients with distant-metastatic papillary thyroid cancer. The Shannon index was used to assess repertoire diversity, and the Morisita-Horn index was used to assess tumor-blood repertoire similarity. TCRdb handled the public reads itself, with Q25 trimming in fastp and clone calling in MiXCR, and kept productive beta chains. TCRdb's processing, not the authors' own work, is the source of the V and J calls. The sample table records approximately 13,000 clones; 9.5% to 13% of these occur just once. Clones ranked in the top ten supply approximately 32% of the sample.

The V and J ends are trimmed by 7 bases and 3 bases, leaving 13 bases between them. There are 14 amino acids in the CDR3, from cysteine to phenylalanine inclusive. Only the CDR3 DNA is retained, 42 bases long and in frame from the first base. Reading the germline V gene gives CDR1 SNHLY and CDR2 FYNNEI. This clone was seen many times. Its antigen remains unidentified. The record has no base qualities; no much larger clone is one base away. Sequencing used blood. The receptor was isolated from a female donor with papillary thyroid cancer or a benign thyroid nodule (not recorded which). Some clones in this sample may be carry-over from other donors' samples. Recombination linked TRBV2 to TRBJ1-3; TRBD1 is possibly the D segment (6 matching bases). DNA sequence: TGTGCCAGCAAGGGGGAGGTTGATGGAAACACCATATATTTT. It translates as CASKGEVDGNTIYF.